The text below deals with one T cell receptor beta chain. CDR1 is WSHSY, CDR2 SAAADI, per germline. The CDR3 covers 12 residues. Deletions cut 0 bases from V and 9 bases from J, with 7 bases between. This sample was taken from a study of brain metastases from non-small cell lung cancer. Some clones are missing from TCRdb's copy, which holds only in-frame ones; the method was immunoSEQ multiplex PCR. Of approximately 5,100 clones in the sample, approximately 85% were seen once. The gene calls are TRBV10-2 and TRBJ2-3, with TRBD2 as a possible D gene (5 bases). The receptor comes from a donor over 35 with non-small cell lung cancer. The specimen was primary lung tumor tissue. The CDR3 sequence: CASSESRGTQYF. The CDR3 region has the DNA TGCGCCAGCAGTGAGTCGCGCGGGACGCAGTATTTT.